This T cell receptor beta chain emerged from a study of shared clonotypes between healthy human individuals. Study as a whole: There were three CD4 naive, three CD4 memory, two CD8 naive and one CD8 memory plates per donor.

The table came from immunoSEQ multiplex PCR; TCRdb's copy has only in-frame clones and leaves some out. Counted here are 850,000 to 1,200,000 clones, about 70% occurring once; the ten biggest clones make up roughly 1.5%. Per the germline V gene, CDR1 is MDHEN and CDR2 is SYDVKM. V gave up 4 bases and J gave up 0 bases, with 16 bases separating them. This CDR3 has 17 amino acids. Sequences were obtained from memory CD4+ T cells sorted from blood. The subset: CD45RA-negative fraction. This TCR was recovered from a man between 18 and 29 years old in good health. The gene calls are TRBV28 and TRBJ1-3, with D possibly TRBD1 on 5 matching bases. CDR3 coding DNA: TGTGCCAGCAGTTACCGTGGGGGTACGGTCTCTGGAAACACCATATATTTT. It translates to CASSYRGGTVSGNTIYF.